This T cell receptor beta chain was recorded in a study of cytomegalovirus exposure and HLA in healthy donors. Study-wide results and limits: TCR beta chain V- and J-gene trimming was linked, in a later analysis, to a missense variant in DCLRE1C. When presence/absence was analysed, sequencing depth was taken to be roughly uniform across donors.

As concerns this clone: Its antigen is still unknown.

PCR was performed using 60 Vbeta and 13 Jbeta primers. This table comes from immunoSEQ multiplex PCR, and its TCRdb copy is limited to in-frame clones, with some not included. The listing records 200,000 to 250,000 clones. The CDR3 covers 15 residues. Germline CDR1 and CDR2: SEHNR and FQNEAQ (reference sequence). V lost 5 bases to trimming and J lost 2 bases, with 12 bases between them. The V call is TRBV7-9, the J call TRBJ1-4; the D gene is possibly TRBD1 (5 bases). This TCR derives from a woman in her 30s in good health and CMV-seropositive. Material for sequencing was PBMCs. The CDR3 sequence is CASSPSGQTNEKLFF. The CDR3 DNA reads TGTGCCAGCAGCCCATCAGGGCAGACTAATGAAAAACTGTTTTTT.